Sequencing of this T cell receptor (beta chain) was carried out in a study of blood T cell repertoires in COVID-19. Study as a whole: The origin of the acute and convalescent COVID-19 samples was the United States, Italy and Spain. The analysed material was cDNA or gDNA that came from T cells, B-cell-depleted T cells, or PBMCs.

Researchers sorted participants into cohorts using their self-reported clinical history. CDR1 and CDR2 from the germline V gene are SGHRS and YFSETQ. With 2 bases clipped from V and 9 bases from J, the junction kept 9 bases outside the gene matches. CDR3 length equals 15 residues. Authors' processing steps: Reference gene primer amplification in the assay estimated nucleated cell counts. Here immunoSEQ multiplex PCR was the method, and the copy in TCRdb shows in-frame clones only, minus some. Clonal size and the V and J genes are those of that table, whereas D and trimming came from the DNA. The data contain roughly 150,000 clones, over 75% of them seen just once; the ten biggest clones take up approximately 6%.

The TCR comes from a man aged 40-49 years who had recovered from COVID-19. The chain employs TRBV5-1 and TRBJ2-1, with 9 nucleotides matching TRBD2. Sequencing input: PBMCs or T cells enriched from blood (not recorded which). CDR3 coding DNA: TGCGCCAGCAGCTTACGGCGGGGGGGCCATGTTGAGCAGTTCTTC. Its protein is CASSLRRGGHVEQFF.